This T cell receptor beta chain was observed in a study of T cell responses to AZD1222 COVID-19 vaccine. Study-wide results and caveats: Mostly white British, mostly female donors; authors suggested clonal diversity may be underestimated. At study baseline, merely a handful of AZD1222 recipients were seropositive. At 160-218 and 743-854, vaccine-associated CD4 TCRs were dominant, and they spanned spike.

Second-dose intervals of approximately 4 or approximately 12 weeks were pooled. The CDR3 contains 14 residues. The germline V gene encodes CDR1 SQVTM and CDR2 ANQGSEA. V shed 4 bases and J shed 2 bases, with 13 bases lying between them. In its sample, this clone was seen once. Its antigen remains unknown. Sequencing used immunoSEQ multiplex PCR; TCRdb keeps in-frame clones, though not all of them. This table has around 19,000 clones, about nine tenths appearing once. The rearrangement links TRBV29-1 to TRBJ2-3, with D perhaps given as TRBD1 or TRBD2 (5 bases each). Sample: peripheral blood, taken 28 days after the second AZD1222 dose. This sequence was found in an adult who received the AZD1222 COVID-19 vaccine. DNA of the CDR3: TGCAGCGTTGCTACCGGGGCCACCACAGATACGCAGTATTTT. The encoded protein is CSVATGATTDTQYF.